The T cell receptor (beta chain) described here comes from a study of CD8 T cells in Susac syndrome. A quantity of roughly 0.5 to 1 ug RNA underwent reverse transcription using random hexamers. An immunoSEQ multiplex PCR generated amplified TCR beta CDR3 products spanning 54 Vbeta and 13 Jbeta. TCRdb called the immunoSEQ multiplex PCR reads again in MiXCR, with one record for every CDR3 protein. The data contain about 100,000 distinct CDR3 sequences, nearly 97% of them singletons. Study-wide results and limits: It was acknowledged by the study that relatively few individuals were included in its TCR sequencing and HLA analysis.

From germline, CDR1 is LGHNT and CDR2 FRNRAP. The CDR3 spans 11 residues. V was trimmed by 2 bases and J by 4 bases, leaving 3 bases between them. Details on this clonotype: The antigen is undetermined.

Sequenced: CD8+ T cells from PBMCs. The J gene is TRBJ2-7, the V gene TRBV12-5, with unresolved D. The origin of this receptor is a human donor with Susac syndrome. CDR3 loop: CASGLTYEQYF. The CDR3 region has the DNA TGTGCTAGTGGTTTGACGTACGAGCAGTACTTC.